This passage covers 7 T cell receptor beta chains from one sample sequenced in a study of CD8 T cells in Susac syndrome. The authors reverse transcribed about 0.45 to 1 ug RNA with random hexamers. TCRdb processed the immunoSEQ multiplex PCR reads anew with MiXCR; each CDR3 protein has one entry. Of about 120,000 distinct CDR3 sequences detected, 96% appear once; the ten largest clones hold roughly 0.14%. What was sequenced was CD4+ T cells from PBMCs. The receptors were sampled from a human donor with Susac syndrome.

CDR3 bases: TGTGCCAGCAGTTACGGGCAGGGTTACAATGAGCAGTTCTTC. Its protein product is CASSYGQGYNEQFF. This chain connects TRBV6-6 to TRBJ2-1; possibly TRBD1 for D (5 bases). Germline assignment: CDR1 MNHNY and CDR2 SVGAGI (reference sequence). Trimming cost V 2 bases and J 4 bases, with 9 bases left between them. The CDR3 consists of 14 residues.

Written as DNA, the CDR3 is TGCAGTGCTAGAGATCTCGGCCGCCTTGAAGCTTTCTTT. Its protein product is CSARDLGRLEAFF. The chain employs TRBV20-1 and TRBJ1-1; D is ambiguous. Germline V gives CDR1 DFQATT, CDR2 SNEGSKA (reference sequence). There are 13 residues in the CDR3. Trimming left V 0 bases short and J 7 bases short, with 12 bases between.

The CDR3 DNA is TGTGCCAGCAGTTTGACAGGACGCATGAACACTGAAGCTTTCTTT. It translates to CASSLTGRMNTEAFF. The rearrangement joins TRBV28 to TRBJ1-1; D perhaps matches TRBD1 (6 bases). The length of the CDR3 is 15 residues. V was pared by 3 bases and J by 0 bases, with 11 bases between. The germline V gene encodes CDR1 MDHEN and CDR2 SYDVKM.

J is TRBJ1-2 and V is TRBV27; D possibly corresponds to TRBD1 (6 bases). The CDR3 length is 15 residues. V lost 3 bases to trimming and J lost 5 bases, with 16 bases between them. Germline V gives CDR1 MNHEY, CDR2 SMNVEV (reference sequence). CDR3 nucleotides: TGTGCCAGCAGTTTCTTAGGGACACCCTTTTATGGCTACACCTTC. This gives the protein CASSFLGTPFYGYTF.

The CDR3 coding sequence is TGCAGCGTTGCTAGCGGGAGCGGCACAGATACGCAGTATTTT. Encoded protein: CSVASGSGTDTQYF. The chain employs TRBV29-1 and TRBJ2-3; 10 nucleotides line up with TRBD2. This CDR3 contains 14 residues. Germline CDR1 is SQVTM and CDR2 is ANQGSEA. The junction had 2 bases not matched to a gene; V was cut back by 4 bases and J by 1 base.

As DNA, the CDR3 is TGCAGCGTTGCGGGGGAGACCCAGTACTTC. Its translation is CSVAGETQYF. The gene calls are TRBV29-1 and TRBJ2-5; TRBD2 is a possible D gene (5 bases). Trimming took 4 bases from V and 5 from J, leaving 5 bases between them. In germline, CDR1 is SQVTM, CDR2 ANQGSEA. The CDR3 contains 10 residues.

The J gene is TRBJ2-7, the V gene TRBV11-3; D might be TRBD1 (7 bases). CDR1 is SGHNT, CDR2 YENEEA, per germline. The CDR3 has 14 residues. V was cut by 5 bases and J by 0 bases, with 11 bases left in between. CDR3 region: CASSRGTASYEQYF. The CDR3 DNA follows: TGTGCCAGCAGCCGGGGGACAGCCTCCTACGAGCAGTACTTC.